This TCR beta chain was found in a study of shared T cell receptors in the human thymus. In this sample, this clone turned up once. Clones were read by immunoSEQ multiplex PCR, and TCRdb kept only the in-frame ones, dropping some. The data show 55,000 to 75,000 clones, about 95% seen once. Germline CDR1 and CDR2: SGHAT and FQNNGV. The ends were cut back, 1 base at V and 4 bases at J, with 10 bases in the middle. This CDR3 has 14 amino acids. The chain links TRBV11-2 to TRBJ1-2, with a possible D match to TRBD1 (6 bases). This TCR was sampled from a human donor. Sequencing was carried out using thymocytes. This CDR3 reads CASSLGGRGYGYTF. The CDR3 bases are TGTGCCAGCAGCTTAGGGGGGCGCGGCTATGGCTACACCTTC.